Sequencing of this TCR beta chain was carried out in a study of T cells in localized non-small cell lung cancer. Turning to this clone: Antigen: not known.

The J segment lost 7 bases and the V segment lost 3 bases, leaving 10 bases of the junction unmatched. Germline loops: CDR1 SGHNT, CDR2 YENEEA. This CDR3 has 15 amino acids. Study-wide findings and caveats: Tumor trailed uninvolved adjacent lung in T cell clonality, which peaked there. Heterogeneity cannot be ruled out, as sequencing used one tumor region only. Greater blood T cell density accompanied longer overall survival. A median about 54 of the top 100 tumor clones appeared in adjacent lung.

Only in-frame clones appear in the TCRdb table, and some are missing; sequencing was by immunoSEQ multiplex PCR. The sample holds approximately 920 clones, around a fifth seen once. The source of this sequence is an older male donor with stage III lung adenocarcinoma. The sequencing here drew on normal lung tissue next to the tumor, taken before any cancer treatment. V usage is TRBV11-3 and J usage is TRBJ2-7, with 9 bases identical to TRBD1. CDR3 residues: CASSFGTGLKGEQYF. The CDR3 bases are TGTGCCAGCAGCTTTGGGACAGGGTTAAAAGGAGAGCAGTACTTC.